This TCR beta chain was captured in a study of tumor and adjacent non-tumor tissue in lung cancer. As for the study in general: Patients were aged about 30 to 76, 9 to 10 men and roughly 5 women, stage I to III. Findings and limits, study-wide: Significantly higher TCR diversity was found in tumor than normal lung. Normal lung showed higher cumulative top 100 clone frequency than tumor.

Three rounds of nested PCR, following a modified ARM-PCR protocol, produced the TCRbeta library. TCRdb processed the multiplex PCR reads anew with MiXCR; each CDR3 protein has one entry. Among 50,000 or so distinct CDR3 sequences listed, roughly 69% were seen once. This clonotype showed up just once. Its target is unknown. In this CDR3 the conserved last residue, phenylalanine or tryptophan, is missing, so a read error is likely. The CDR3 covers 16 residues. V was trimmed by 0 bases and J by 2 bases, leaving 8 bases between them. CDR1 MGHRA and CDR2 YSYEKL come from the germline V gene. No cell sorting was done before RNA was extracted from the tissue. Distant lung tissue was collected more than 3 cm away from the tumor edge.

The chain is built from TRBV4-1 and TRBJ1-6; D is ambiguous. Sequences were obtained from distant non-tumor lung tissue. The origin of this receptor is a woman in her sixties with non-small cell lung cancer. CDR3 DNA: TGCGCCAGCAGCCAAGAGGTTCGTACCTATAATTCACCCCTCCACCTT. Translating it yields CASSQEVRTYNSPLHL.